This TCR beta chain was recorded in a study of T cell responses to AZD1222 COVID-19 vaccine. On the study more broadly: Second doses that came at about 4 or about 12 weeks were put together. The study's findings and limits: Among spike-specific TCRs, nearly half reportedly target unmutated variant regions. Every sample of the repertoires postdated the peak T cell response. In a largely white British group with more females than males, clonal diversity was possibly underestimated.

Germline lookup yields CDR1 MNHNS and CDR2 SASEGT. V lost 3 bases to trimming and J lost 4 bases, with 13 bases between them. The CDR3 spans 15 residues. TCRdb keeps only in-frame clones here, not all; method: immunoSEQ multiplex PCR. The data contain 68,000 or so clones, 85% to 90% of them singletons. Concerning this clone: Its antigen is currently unknown.

The source material was peripheral blood, sampled on day 0 of AZD1222 vaccination. The TCR comes from an adult in good health. The rearrangement joins TRBV6-1 to TRBJ2-1; tentative D call: TRBD2 (7 bases). The CDR3 DNA reads as TGTGCCAGCAGTGAGGAGGAGGGGGGGTACAATGAGCAGTTCTTC. Its translation: CASSEEEGGYNEQFF.